This T cell receptor beta chain was sequenced during a study of T-cell reconstitution after alpha-beta-depleted transplantation in children. Findings and limits, study-wide: Several hundred expanded graft clones reportedly were the source of alpha-beta T cells about two months after transplant.

About this clonotype itself: Its antigen remains unidentified.

Construction of the TCRbeta library involved unique molecular identifiers. TCRdb ran MiXCR on the PCR reads and lists one entry per CDR3 protein. The data show around 700,000 distinct CDR3 sequences, 10% to 15% seen once. The sequence was collected from a girl aged 2 to 9 with congenital amegakaryocytic thrombocytopenia, due to receive a stem cell transplant. The sample here was PBMCs, taken before TCRalphabeta/CD19-depleted stem cell transplant.

CDR3 bases: TGCGCCAGCAGCCACCGACCAGGACAGGGAGGCACCGGGGAGCTGTTTTTT. It is translated as CASSHRPGQGGTGELFF. This sequence joins TRBV4-1 and TRBJ2-2; 8 bases map to TRBD1. J lost 4 bases, V lost 3 bases, and 10 bases had no gene match. This CDR3 comprises 17 residues. Germline V gene sequence: CDR1 MGHRA, CDR2 YSYEKL.